This TCR beta chain was recovered during a study of vaccination and CD4 T cells after COVID-19. Whole-study results and caveats: Convalescent patients' clones that were vaccine-specific were spike mono-reactive in 304 of 307 cases.

TCRdb re-called the PCR reads with MiXCR, one entry per CDR3 protein. The data contain roughly 31,000 distinct CDR3 sequences, almost 50% of them seen just once; the ten biggest clones take up 5.8%. As concerns this clonotype: Its matching antigen is unknown.

As for time point: late sampling 161 to 241 days after vaccination in a few convalescent patients. Dates of PCR positivity, March to December 2020, preceded the US Alpha, Beta and Delta variants. The CDR3 covers 14 residues. The V end lost 2 bases, the J end lost 3 bases, and 8 bases lay between the germline ends. In germline, CDR1 is LNHDA, CDR2 SQIVND (reference sequence). Material: CD4+ T cells from blood, obtained about 7 months after SARS-CoV-2 vaccination. The J gene is TRBJ1-5, the V gene TRBV19, with D possibly TRBD1 on 5 matching bases. The sequence was obtained from a human donor who had recovered from COVID-19. Written as DNA, the CDR3 is TGTGCCAGTAGTATATGGGGGGACAATCAGCCCCAGCATTTT. Protein: CASSIWGDNQPQHF.